Listed below are T cell receptor beta chains from one sample, sequenced in a study of OX40 agonist ivuxolimab in advanced cancers. Assay: immunoSEQ multiplex PCR; the TCRdb copy retains only in-frame clones and omits some. The sample yields 25,000 to 35,000 clones, 86% seen once. This specimen consisted of CD4+ or CD8+ T cells sorted from blood, obtained in a trial of the OX40 agonist ivuxolimab. Source of these receptors: an adult with an advanced solid tumor such as melanoma, head and neck, liver or kidney cancer. CDR3s include the opening cysteine and the closing phenylalanine or tryptophan. Fields, in order: CDR3 DNA, CDR3 protein, V gene, J gene, CDR3 length, D gene. D genes are given only for firm matches.

cdr3_nt: TGTGCCAGCAGTTTTTACAGGGTAACCTACGAGCAGTACTTC
cdr3_aa: CASSFYRVTYEQYF
v_call: TRBV27
j_call: TRBJ2-7
cdr3_length: 14
d_call: -

cdr3_nt: TGTGCCAGCAGTGAACGGCAGGGTTTCTCAGAGACCCAGTACTTC
cdr3_aa: CASSERQGFSETQYF
v_call: TRBV6-1
j_call: TRBJ2-5
cdr3_length: 15
d_call: -

cdr3_nt: TGTGCCAGCAGCTTAACCCCCCCAGGGCTAAAGCGGGACACCGGGGAGCTGTTTTTT
cdr3_aa: CASSLTPPGLKRDTGELFF
v_call: TRBV7-3
j_call: TRBJ2-2
cdr3_length: 19
d_call: -

cdr3_nt: TGCAGCGTTGGGGGGATCGGGGAGACCCAGTACTTC
cdr3_aa: CSVGGIGETQYF
v_call: TRBV29-1
j_call: TRBJ2-5
cdr3_length: 12
d_call: -

cdr3_nt: TGCGCCAGCAGCCAGGGGGGACAGGGGGCGATCAATGAGCAGTTCTTC
cdr3_aa: CASSQGGQGAINEQFF
v_call: TRBV4-1
j_call: TRBJ2-1
cdr3_length: 16
d_call: TRBD1

cdr3_nt: TGCGCCAGCAGCTTGATCCACTCGAAGGGGTACCAAGAGACCCAGTACTTC
cdr3_aa: CASSLIHSKGYQETQYF
v_call: TRBV5-1
j_call: TRBJ2-5
cdr3_length: 17
d_call: -

cdr3_nt: TGTGCCAGCAGTTGGACGGGACAGCCAGTATATGGCTACACCTTC
cdr3_aa: CASSWTGQPVYGYTF
v_call: TRBV28
j_call: TRBJ1-2
cdr3_length: 15
d_call: TRBD1

cdr3_nt: TGTGCCAGCAGCGTAGCGGGCAACCCCTACGAGCAGTACTTC
cdr3_aa: CASSVAGNPYEQYF
v_call: TRBV9
j_call: TRBJ2-7
cdr3_length: 14
d_call: -

cdr3_nt: TGTGCCAGCAGGGTCCTGGGATATAATTCACCCCTCCACTTT
cdr3_aa: CASRVLGYNSPLHF
v_call: TRBV27
j_call: TRBJ1-6
cdr3_length: 14
d_call: -

cdr3_nt: TGTGCCAGCAGCCCCGACAGGTGGTATGGCTACACCTTC
cdr3_aa: CASSPDRWYGYTF
v_call: TRBV7-6
j_call: TRBJ1-2
cdr3_length: 13
d_call: -

cdr3_nt: TGTGCCAGCTCACCTCCTTCAGGGCCGTACACCGGGGAGCTGTTTTTT
cdr3_aa: CASSPPSGPYTGELFF
v_call: TRBV18
j_call: TRBJ2-2
cdr3_length: 16
d_call: -

cdr3_nt: TGCGCCAGCAGCCAAGTTGGGGGGGCGGTATATGGCTACACCTTC
cdr3_aa: CASSQVGGAVYGYTF
v_call: TRBV4-1
j_call: TRBJ1-2
cdr3_length: 15
d_call: -

cdr3_nt: TGTGCCAGTAGTACCCACCAGGGGATAGGACAGCCCCAGCATTTT
cdr3_aa: CASSTHQGIGQPQHF
v_call: TRBV19
j_call: TRBJ1-5
cdr3_length: 15
d_call: -

cdr3_nt: TGCGCCAGCTCCGGGACAGGGCCCGAGCAGTACTTC
cdr3_aa: CASSGTGPEQYF
v_call: TRBV10-1
j_call: TRBJ2-7
cdr3_length: 12
d_call: TRBD1

cdr3_nt: TGTGCCAGCAGCCTGGGACTAGCGGGCGCTAATACGCAGTATTTT
cdr3_aa: CASSLGLAGANTQYF
v_call: TRBV5-6
j_call: TRBJ2-3
cdr3_length: 15
d_call: TRBD2

cdr3_nt: TGTGCCAGCATGACATACACTGAAGCTTTCTTT
cdr3_aa: CASMTYTEAFF
v_call: TRBV6-5
j_call: TRBJ1-1
cdr3_length: 11
d_call: -

cdr3_nt: TGTGCCATCATGGACGGGAACTCGTATGAGCAGTTCTTC
cdr3_aa: CAIMDGNSYEQFF
v_call: TRBV10-3
j_call: TRBJ2-1
cdr3_length: 13
d_call: -

cdr3_nt: TGTGCCAGCAGCCCCGGACAGGGAATGAGGTCCCAGCATTTT
cdr3_aa: CASSPGQGMRSQHF
v_call: TRBV5-8
j_call: TRBJ1-5
cdr3_length: 14
d_call: TRBD1

cdr3_nt: TGTGCCAGCAGTCCACCGCGTTGGGGCTTCACAGATACGCAGTATTTT
cdr3_aa: CASSPPRWGFTDTQYF
v_call: TRBV28
j_call: TRBJ2-3
cdr3_length: 16
d_call: -

cdr3_nt: TGTGCCAGCAGCTTGGAAGCGGGTCTCCTCTATGGCTACACCTTC
cdr3_aa: CASSLEAGLLYGYTF
v_call: TRBV5-6
j_call: TRBJ1-2
cdr3_length: 15
d_call: -

cdr3_nt: TGTGCCAGCCCGGCTGGACAGGGACCTAAAGATAGTTCACCCCTCCACTTT
cdr3_aa: CASPAGQGPKDSSPLHF
v_call: TRBV7-3
j_call: TRBJ1-6
cdr3_length: 17
d_call: TRBD1

cdr3_nt: TGTGCCAGCAGCTTAGGGCCGGGACTAGCTACCTACGAGCAGTACTTC
cdr3_aa: CASSLGPGLATYEQYF
v_call: TRBV7-9
j_call: TRBJ2-7
cdr3_length: 16
d_call: TRBD2

cdr3_nt: TGTGCCAGCAGTTACATGGGTCCGGGGACAGAGACCCAGTACTTC
cdr3_aa: CASSYMGPGTETQYF
v_call: TRBV6-5
j_call: TRBJ2-5
cdr3_length: 15
d_call: -

cdr3_nt: TGCAGCGTTGGGGTTCCCTACGAGCAGTACTTC
cdr3_aa: CSVGVPYEQYF
v_call: TRBV29-1
j_call: TRBJ2-7
cdr3_length: 11
d_call: -

cdr3_nt: TGTGCCAGCAGAAAGTTCAGGGGTGATGAGCAGTTCTTC
cdr3_aa: CASRKFRGDEQFF
v_call: TRBV25-1
j_call: TRBJ2-1
cdr3_length: 13
d_call: -

cdr3_nt: TGTGCCAGCAGTGGGGACGGGGACACCACCTACGAGCAGTACTTC
cdr3_aa: CASSGDGDTTYEQYF
v_call: TRBV28
j_call: TRBJ2-7
cdr3_length: 15
d_call: -

cdr3_nt: TGTGCCAGCAGCCACCGGACTAGCGGGAGGCCGCGTTACGAGCAGTACTTC
cdr3_aa: CASSHRTSGRPRYEQYF
v_call: TRBV7-2
j_call: TRBJ2-7
cdr3_length: 17
d_call: TRBD2

cdr3_nt: TGTGCCACCAGCAGAGACCGGACAGGAGATAATTCACCCCTCCACTTT
cdr3_aa: CATSRDRTGDNSPLHF
v_call: TRBV15
j_call: TRBJ1-6
cdr3_length: 16
d_call: TRBD1

cdr3_nt: TGTGCCAGCAGCCAAGATCCAGGGGCCCTATCGGATAACATTCAGTACTTC
cdr3_aa: CASSQDPGALSDNIQYF
v_call: TRBV4-2
j_call: TRBJ2-4
cdr3_length: 17
d_call: -

cdr3_nt: TGTGCCTGGAGTGTTTGGGGGGATGGCTACACCTTC
cdr3_aa: CAWSVWGDGYTF
v_call: TRBV30
j_call: TRBJ1-2
cdr3_length: 12
d_call: -

cdr3_nt: TGCAGCGTTGAAAGGGGGGCTAGGGGCTCCTACAATGAGCAGTTCTTC
cdr3_aa: CSVERGARGSYNEQFF
v_call: TRBV29-1
j_call: TRBJ2-1
cdr3_length: 16
d_call: -

cdr3_nt: TGTGCCAGCAGCTTACTCACAGGGGAAGAGACCCAGTACTTC
cdr3_aa: CASSLLTGEETQYF
v_call: TRBV7-6
j_call: TRBJ2-5
cdr3_length: 14
d_call: TRBD1